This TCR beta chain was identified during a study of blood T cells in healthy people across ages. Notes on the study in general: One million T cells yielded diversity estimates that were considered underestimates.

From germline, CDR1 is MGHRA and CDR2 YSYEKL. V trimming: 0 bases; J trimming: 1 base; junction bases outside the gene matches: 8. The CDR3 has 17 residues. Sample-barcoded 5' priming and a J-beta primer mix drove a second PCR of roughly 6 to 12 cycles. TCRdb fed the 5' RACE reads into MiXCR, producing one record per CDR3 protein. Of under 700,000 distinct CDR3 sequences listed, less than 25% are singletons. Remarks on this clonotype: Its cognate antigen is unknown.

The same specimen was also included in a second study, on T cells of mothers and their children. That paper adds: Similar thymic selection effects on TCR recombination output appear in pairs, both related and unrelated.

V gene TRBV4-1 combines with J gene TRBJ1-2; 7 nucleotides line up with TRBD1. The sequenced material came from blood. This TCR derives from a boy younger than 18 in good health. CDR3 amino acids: CASSQDWGGTVNYGYTF. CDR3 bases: TGCGCCAGCAGCCAAGATTGGGGTGGGACAGTTAACTATGGCTACACCTTC.